These 21 T cell receptor beta chains share one sample of origin, sequenced in a study of OX40 agonist ivuxolimab in advanced cancers. Produced via immunoSEQ multiplex PCR; TCRdb's table is partial and in-frame only. The sample includes roughly 60,000 clones, roughly nine tenths of them seen just once. The sequenced sample was CD4+ or CD8+ T cells sorted from blood, obtained in a trial of the OX40 agonist ivuxolimab. All receptors derive from an adult with an advanced solid tumor such as melanoma, head and neck, liver or kidney cancer.

The V and J genes are TRBV5-6 and TRBJ1-2; 9 nucleotides agree with TRBD1. J was trimmed by 5 bases and V by 0 bases; bases with no gene match: 2. This CDR3 comprises 14 residues. Germline values: CDR1 SGHDT, CDR2 YYEEEE. CDR3 residues: CASSLVGTGYGYTF. In DNA, the CDR3 is TGTGCCAGCAGCTTGGTGGGGACAGGGTATGGCTACACCTTC.

This clone was seen a single time. The chain couples TRBV7-9 to TRBJ2-1, with TRBD1 matching over 12 bases. Trimming at V came to 5 bases and at J to 8 bases, leaving 10 bases not matched to a gene. The CDR3 length is 16 residues. Germline V gene sequence: CDR1 SEHNR, CDR2 FQNEAQ (reference sequence). CDR3 protein: CASSPPGQGAGDEQFF. CDR3 DNA sequence: TGTGCCAGCAGCCCCCCGGGACAGGGGGCAGGAGATGAGCAGTTCTTC.

This clone was observed a single time. The J gene is TRBJ1-2, the V gene TRBV28; 7 bases are shared with TRBD1. Germline values: CDR1 MDHEN, CDR2 SYDVKM. The trim removed 5 bases at V and 3 bases at J, leaving 9 bases unmatched. The CDR3 runs 15 residues. Here the CDR3 DNA reads TGTGCCAGCAGTCTAATCGGGACAGAGTACTATGGCTACACCTTC. It yields the protein CASSLIGTEYYGYTF.

The chain uses TRBV28 and TRBJ2-5; the D gene is possibly TRBD1 (6 bases). The CDR3 is made up of 14 amino acids. CDR1 is MDHEN and CDR2 is SYDVKM in the germline V gene. The V gene lost 10 bases and the J gene lost 5 bases, with 20 bases spanning the gap. CDR3 in amino acids: CAIQTLQGAETQYF. Here the CDR3 DNA reads TGTGCCATACAAACCTTACAGGGAGCTGAGACCCAGTACTTC.

The rearrangement joins TRBV28 to TRBJ1-4; D is undetermined. The V and J ends lost 6 bases and 0 bases respectively, with 17 bases between them. The CDR3 has 17 amino acids. Germline V gene lookup returns CDR1 MDHEN and CDR2 SYDVKM. The CDR3: CASSYHSSWTTNEKLFF. CDR3 nucleotide sequence: TGTGCCAGCAGCTATCATTCATCGTGGACAACTAATGAAAAACTGTTTTTT.

A single count supports this clone. J is TRBJ2-1 and V is TRBV4-2, with TRBD1 matching over 8 bases. Germline V gives CDR1 LGHNA, CDR2 YNFKEQ. V lost 7 bases, J lost 9 bases, and 11 bases stayed unmatched. The CDR3 contains 14 residues. In DNA form, the CDR3 reads TGTGCCAGCACCCTAGCTCAGGGGGCGGGTGAGCAGTTCTTC. This translates into CASTLAQGAGEQFF.

The chain employs TRBV15 and TRBJ2-2; 10 bases agree with TRBD2. Germline CDR1 and CDR2: LNHNV and YYDKDF (reference sequence). Trimming at V came to 1 base and at J to 9 bases, leaving 14 bases not matched to a gene. This CDR3 contains 18 residues. The CDR3 bases are TGTGCCACCAGCAGAGCCCGACCCTCCAGCGGGAGGGCCTGGGAGCTGTTTTTT. Its protein is CATSRARPSSGRAWELFF.

J is TRBJ1-2 and V is TRBV4-3; D is perhaps TRBD1 (6 bases). The CDR3 contains 14 residues. V lost 1 base and J lost 4, with 10 bases in between. Germline assignment: CDR1 LGHNA and CDR2 YSLEER. The CDR3 sequence: CASSQAQGFYGYTF. DNA of the CDR3: TGCGCCAGCAGCCAAGCACAGGGTTTCTATGGCTACACCTTC.

J is TRBJ2-7 and V is TRBV29-1, with 7 nucleotides matching TRBD2. Germline CDR1 reads SQVTM; CDR2 reads ANQGSEA. V was pared by 1 base and J by 0 bases, with 3 bases of the junction left unmatched. The CDR3 extends over 14 amino acids. CDR3 amino acids: CSVEGGGGSYEQYF. Written as DNA, the CDR3 is TGCAGCGTTGAAGGCGGGGGTGGCTCCTACGAGCAGTACTTC.

The chain carries TRBV27 and TRBJ2-7, with 7 bases that match TRBD2. V dropped 2 bases and J dropped 3; count of bases not matched to a gene: 4. CDR1 and CDR2 from the germline V gene are MNHEY and SMNVEV (reference sequence). The CDR3 runs 14 residues. CDR3 region: CASSLRGVYYEQYF. The DNA of the CDR3 is TGTGCCAGCAGTTTACGGGGGGTGTACTACGAGCAGTACTTC.

V is TRBV7-2 and J is TRBJ2-5; 7 bases are shared with TRBD2. V gave up 1 base and J gave up 9 bases; unmatched junction bases: 5. This CDR3 is 13 amino acids long. Germline CDR1 reads SGHTA; CDR2 reads FQGNSA. The CDR3 region is CASSLGAGAAQYF. DNA of the CDR3: TGTGCCAGCAGCTTAGGGGCGGGAGCGGCCCAGTACTTC.

The rearrangement joins TRBV2 to TRBJ1-5; D is uncertain. The CDR3 sequence is 13 residues long. The germline V gene has CDR1 SNHLY and CDR2 FYNNEI. Trimming removed 2 bases from V and 4 bases from J, with 6 bases in between. This CDR3 reads CASSELGNQPQHF. The CDR3 DNA follows: TGTGCCAGCAGTGAATTGGGTAATCAGCCCCAGCATTTT.

V and J are TRBV5-6 and TRBJ2-1; D ambiguous. CDR1 is SGHDT, CDR2 YYEEEE, per germline. Between the trimmed V and J ends, which lost 4 bases and 4 bases, there was a span of 6 bases. CDR3 length: 12 amino acids. CDR3 bases: TGTGCCAGCAGCCCCCGTTACAATGAGCAGTTCTTC. Protein: CASSPRYNEQFF.

This chain joins TRBV27 and TRBJ1-1; D is unresolved. The CDR3 consists of 12 residues. Germline V lookup: CDR1 MNHEY, CDR2 SMNVEV (reference sequence). V was trimmed by 4 bases and J by 3 bases, leaving 6 bases between them. The CDR3, as DNA: TGTGCCAGCAGTTCTGGGTACACTGAAGCTTTCTTT. It encodes CASSSGYTEAFF.

The CDR3 DNA is TGTGCCAGCAGTTGGGGACTGTCCTACGAGCAGTACTTC. Translated, it gives CASSWGLSYEQYF. The chain links TRBV27 to TRBJ2-7, with D maybe TRBD2 (6 bases). Germline-derived CDR1 and CDR2 are MNHEY and SMNVEV (reference sequence). This CDR3 region has 13 residues. V gave up 4 bases and J gave up 1 base, with 8 bases separating them.

This clone is a singleton in its sample. The V and J genes are TRBV4-1 and TRBJ1-5, with D hard to call. Germline CDR1 is MGHRA and CDR2 is YSYEKL. The CDR3 consists of 12 residues. V lost 2 bases to trimming and J lost 6 bases, with 5 bases between them. The CDR3 protein is CASSQTGQPQHF. The CDR3 DNA is TGCGCCAGCAGCCAAACCGGTCAGCCCCAGCATTTT.

The V call is TRBV5-6, the J call TRBJ2-7; TRBD2 aligns across 10 bases. V was pared by 3 bases and J by 2 bases, with 8 bases of the junction left unmatched. Germline-derived CDR1 and CDR2 are SGHDT and YYEEEE. CDR3 length: 16 residues. CDR3 coding DNA: TGTGCCAGCAGCTGGCAAGTCGGGACTAGCGCCTACGAGCAGTACTTC. This gives the protein CASSWQVGTSAYEQYF.

This clone was seen a single time. This CDR3 is CASSFPREGGAHTEAFF. The CDR3 DNA reads TGTGCCAGCAGCTTCCCGCGCGAGGGGGGCGCACACACTGAAGCTTTCTTT. The chain has TRBV7-6 and TRBJ1-1; weak D call: TRBD1 (6 bases). Trimming cost V 3 bases and J 3 bases, with 20 bases left between them. The CDR3 has 17 residues. CDR1 and CDR2 (germline): SGHVS, FNYEAQ.

This clone was counted between two and nine times. V is TRBV7-9 and J is TRBJ2-7; TRBD1 matches 9 bases. Germline V lookup: CDR1 SEHNR, CDR2 FQNEAQ (reference sequence). The CDR3 has 18 amino acids. The V and J ends lost 1 base and 4 bases, in that order; junction bases with no gene match: 14. CDR3 bases: TGTGCCAGCAGCTTAGGATTAGCCCCAATTGGACAGGGGTACGAGCAGTACTTC. Translating gives CASSLGLAPIGQGYEQYF. Variable domain in full (rest from reference TRBV7-9 and TRBJ2-7): DTGVSQNPRHKITKRGQNVTFRCDPISEHNRLYWYRQTLGQGPEFLTYFQNEAQLEKSRLLSDRFSAERPKGSFSTLEIQRTEQGDSAMYLCASSLGLAPIGQGYEQYFGPGTRLTVT.

V usage is TRBV9 and J usage is TRBJ1-2, with a possible D match to TRBD1 (5 bases). The CDR3 contains 16 residues. Germline V lookup: CDR1 SGDLS, CDR2 YYNGEE. V was clipped by 0 bases and J by 4 bases, with 16 bases between them. The CDR3 protein is CASSVATSGNIYGYTF. CDR3 bases: TGTGCCAGCAGCGTAGCTACGTCAGGGAATATCTATGGCTACACCTTC.

This clone was picked up one time. The V gene is TRBV4-3, the J gene TRBJ2-1; D uncertain. Looked up from germline, CDR1 is LGHNA and CDR2 is YSLEER. V gave up 0 bases and J gave up 9 bases, with 24 bases separating them. The CDR3 is 18 residues long. The CDR3 DNA is TGCGCCAGCAGCCAAGATATAGGGCGACCTACACTCCTAGGTGAGCAGTTCTTC. Its protein is CASSQDIGRPTLLGEQFF.